This T cell receptor (beta chain) came from a study of cytomegalovirus exposure and HLA in healthy donors. Assay used: immunoSEQ multiplex PCR; TCRdb lists only in-frame clones, some missing. The sample includes 55,000 to 70,000 clones, around 90% of them seen just once. Sequenced sample: PBMCs. The TCR sequence derives from a woman between 25 and 40 years old in good health and CMV-seronegative.

CDR3 amino acids: CASSLAQGTSEQYF. In nucleotides, the CDR3 is TGTGCCAGCAGCTTAGCACAGGGGACGTCCGAGCAGTACTTC. V usage is TRBV7-2 and J usage is TRBJ2-7; 7 bases map to TRBD1. Per germline, CDR1 SGHTA and CDR2 FQGNSA. Unmatched junction bases numbered 5, after V lost 0 bases and J lost 6 bases. The CDR3 has 14 amino acids.